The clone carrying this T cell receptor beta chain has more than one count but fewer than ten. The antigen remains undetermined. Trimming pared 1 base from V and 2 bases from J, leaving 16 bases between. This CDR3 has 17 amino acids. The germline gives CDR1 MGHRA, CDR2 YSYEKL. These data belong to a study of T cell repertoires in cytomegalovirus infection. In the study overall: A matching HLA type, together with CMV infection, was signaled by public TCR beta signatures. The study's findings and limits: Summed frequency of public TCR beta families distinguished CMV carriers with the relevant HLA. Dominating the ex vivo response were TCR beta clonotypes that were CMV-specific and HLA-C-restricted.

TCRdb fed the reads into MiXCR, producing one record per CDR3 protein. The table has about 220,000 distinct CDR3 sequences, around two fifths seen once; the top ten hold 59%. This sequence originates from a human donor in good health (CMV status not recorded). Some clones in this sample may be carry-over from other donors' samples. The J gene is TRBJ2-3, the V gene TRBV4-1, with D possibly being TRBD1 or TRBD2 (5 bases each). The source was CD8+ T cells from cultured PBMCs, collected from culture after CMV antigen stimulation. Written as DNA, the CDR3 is TGCGCCAGCAGCCAAGGCCTCGGCAGGGACCTCACAGATACGCAGTATTTT. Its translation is CASSQGLGRDLTDTQYF.